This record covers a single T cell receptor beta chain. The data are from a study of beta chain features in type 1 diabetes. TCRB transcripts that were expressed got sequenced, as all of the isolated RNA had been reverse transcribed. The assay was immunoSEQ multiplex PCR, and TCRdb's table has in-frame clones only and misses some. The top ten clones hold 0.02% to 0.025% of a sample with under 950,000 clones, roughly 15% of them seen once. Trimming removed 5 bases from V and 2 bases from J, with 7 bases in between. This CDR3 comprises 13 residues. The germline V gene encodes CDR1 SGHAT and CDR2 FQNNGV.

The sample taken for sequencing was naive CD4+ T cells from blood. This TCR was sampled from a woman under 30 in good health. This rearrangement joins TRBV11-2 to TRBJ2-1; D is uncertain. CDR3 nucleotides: TGTGCCAGCAGCGTTACTACCTACAATGAGCAGTTCTTC. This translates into CASSVTTYNEQFF.